This entry lists 28 T cell receptor beta chains sequenced from one sample in a study of lymphopenia after photon versus proton radiotherapy. The protocol was immunoSEQ multiplex PCR, while the TCRdb copy is restricted to in-frame clones and leaves out a portion. The sample consists of some 170,000 clones, 80% to 90% of them appearing once. Material: peripheral blood, obtained from a patient treated with photon-based radiotherapy. Every receptor here comes from a man aged 50 to 60 with gastric cancer.

This chain connects TRBV30 to TRBJ2-2, with 8 bases aligning to TRBD1. The CDR3 has 15 amino acids. J lost 4 bases, V lost 5 bases, and 9 bases had no gene match. Per germline, CDR1 GTSNPN and CDR2 SVGIG (reference sequence). For the CDR3, the DNA is TGTGCCTGGTCAGTCGGCAGGGGGCGCACCGGGGAGCTGTTTTTT. It yields the protein CAWSVGRGRTGELFF.

Regarding this clone: The sample has other DNA sequences that encode this CDR3 too. The rearrangement joins TRBV15 to TRBJ2-2; no clear D gene. The CDR3 has 11 amino acids. Germline-derived CDR1 and CDR2 are LNHNV and YYDKDF (reference sequence). V was trimmed by 6 bases and J by 5 bases, leaving 4 bases between them. The chain's CDR3 is CATSGTGELFF. In DNA form, the CDR3 reads TGTGCCACCAGTGGGACCGGGGAGCTGTTTTTT.

The J gene is TRBJ1-1, the V gene TRBV7-2, with 9 bases aligning to TRBD1. Germline assignment: CDR1 SGHTA and CDR2 FQGNSA. With V trimmed by 6 bases and J by 2 bases, 7 bases remained unmatched. The CDR3 runs 15 residues. CDR3 protein: CASRLTGGGNTEAFF. CDR3 DNA sequence: TGTGCCAGCAGACTTACAGGGGGCGGAAACACTGAAGCTTTCTTT.

The rearrangement uses TRBV6-5 and TRBJ2-7, with D perhaps TRBD1 (5 bases). Trimming shortened V by 4 bases and J by 6 bases, and 19 bases separated the two germline ends. The germline V gene encodes CDR1 MNHEY and CDR2 SVGAGI. The CDR3 sequence is 15 residues long. CDR3 loop: CASSSYRTSLGEQYF. The CDR3 DNA reads as TGTGCCAGCAGTTCTTACAGGACCTCTTTGGGCGAGCAGTACTTC.

This clone was seen only once. V is TRBV6-4 and J is TRBJ2-2, with D possibly being TRBD1 or TRBD2 (5 bases each). The V and J ends lost 9 bases and 7 bases respectively, with 15 bases between them. Germline V gene sequence: CDR1 MRHNA, CDR2 SNTAGT. This CDR3 spans 13 amino acids. CDR3: CASRDLTGGELFF. For the CDR3, the DNA is TGTGCCAGTAGGGACCTCACCGGCGGGGAGCTGTTTTTT.

The J gene is TRBJ2-1, the V gene TRBV18; 8 nucleotides agree with TRBD2. The V gene's germline CDR1 is KGHSH and CDR2 LQKENI. The CDR3 runs to 15 residues. V was pared by 6 bases and J by 1 base, with 5 bases of the junction left unmatched. CDR3 amino acids: CASSPSGPSYNEQFF. CDR3 DNA: TGTGCCAGCTCGCCTAGCGGGCCTTCCTACAATGAGCAGTTCTTC.

The chain links TRBV2 to TRBJ1-5, with 9 bases that match TRBD1. V lost 11 bases to trimming and J lost 1 base; unmatched junction nucleotides: 3. The CDR3 totals 13 residues. Germline values: CDR1 SNHLY, CDR2 FYNNEI. Here the CDR3 DNA reads TGTGCCGTACAGGGGGCGAGCAATCAGCCCCAGCATTTT. The encoded protein is CAVQGASNQPQHF. The full variable domain, in which reference TRBV2 and TRBJ1-5 provide the parts outside the CDR3, is EPEVTQTPSHQVTQMGQEVILRCVPISNHLYFYWYRQILGQKVEFLVSFYNNEISEKSEIFDDQFSVERPDGSNFTLKIRSTKLEDSAMYFCAVQGASNQPQHFGDGTRLSIL.

This clone appeared a single time. The chain is built from TRBV30 and TRBJ2-1, with D tentatively TRBD1 or TRBD2 (6 bases each). Germline assignment: CDR1 GTSNPN and CDR2 SVGIG (reference sequence). Trimming stripped 2 bases from V and 0 bases from J, with 11 bases between. The CDR3 loop spans 15 amino acids. CDR3 sequence: CAWSRRGSSYNEQFF. As DNA, the CDR3 is TGTGCCTGGAGTCGGAGGGGGAGCTCCTACAATGAGCAGTTCTTC.

The rearrangement uses TRBV29-1 and TRBJ2-7, with 7 bases lining up with TRBD1. V lost 4 bases, J lost 0 bases, and 3 bases stayed unmatched. CDR3 length: 13 residues. The germline V gene encodes CDR1 SQVTM and CDR2 ANQGSEA. The DNA of the CDR3 is TGCAGCGTTGTTCGGGACAGCTCCTACGAGCAGTACTTC. Encoded protein: CSVVRDSSYEQYF.

The chain links TRBV19 to TRBJ1-4; 10 bases agree with TRBD1. This CDR3 spans 15 amino acids. Germline lookup yields CDR1 LNHDA and CDR2 SQIVND (reference sequence). J was trimmed by 11 bases and V by 1 base; bases with no gene match: 7. CDR3 loop: CASSIAGTGVKKLFF. The CDR3 nucleotides are TGTGCCAGTAGTATAGCTGGGACAGGGGTGAAGAAACTGTTTTTT. Full variable domain (rest looked up from reference TRBV19 and TRBJ1-4): DGGITQSPKYLFRKEGQNVTLSCEQNLNHDAMYWYRQDPGQGLRLIYYSQIVNDFQKGDIAEGYSVSREKKESFPLTVTSAQKNPTAFYLCASSIAGTGVKKLFFGSGTQLSVL.

The chain uses TRBV4-3 and TRBJ2-7; no clear D. The germline V gene encodes CDR1 LGHNA and CDR2 YSLEER. Between the trimmed V and J ends, which lost 5 bases and 3 bases, there was a span of 17 bases. The CDR3 totals 15 residues. CDR3 DNA sequence: TGCGCCAGCAGCGCTTCGTATGTGGCTAGCTACGAGCAGTACTTC. It translates to CASSASYVASYEQYF.

This sequence joins TRBV6-6 and TRBJ1-4; D might be TRBD1 (6 bases). CDR1 is MNHNY, CDR2 SVGAGI, per germline (reference sequence). The V end lost 4 bases, the J end lost 8 bases, and 17 bases lay between the germline ends. The CDR3 covers 15 residues. The CDR3 DNA sequence: TGTGCCAGCAGTTCCCTGGACAGAAAGGACGAAAAACTGTTTTTT. This codes for CASSSLDRKDEKLFF.

The chain combines TRBV6-1 with TRBJ1-3; D is uncertain. The CDR3 loop spans 15 amino acids. The germline V gene has CDR1 MNHNS and CDR2 SASEGT. Trimming shortened V by 4 bases and J by 0 bases, and 10 bases separated the two germline ends. The CDR3 nucleotides are TGTGCCAGCAGTGCACGGCCGGGCTCTGGAAACACCATATATTTT. As protein: CASSARPGSGNTIYF.

V gene TRBV30 combines with J gene TRBJ1-2; TRBD1 might be the D (6 bases). This CDR3 has 13 amino acids. Per germline, CDR1 GTSNPN and CDR2 SVGIG (reference sequence). With 2 bases removed from V and 8 bases from J, the gap between germline ends came to 15 bases. CDR3 residues: CAWSPGARNGYTF. The CDR3 DNA is TGTGCCTGGAGTCCGGGGGCGCGAAACGGCTACACCTTC.

This chain links TRBV5-5 with TRBJ1-2; the D is unclear. V was trimmed by 4 bases and J by 6 bases, leaving 13 bases between them. Looked up from germline, CDR1 is SGHKS and CDR2 is YYEKEE (reference sequence). This CDR3 contains 13 residues. Here the CDR3 DNA reads TGTGCCAGCAGCGGAAGGGCGGGGAATGGCTACACCTTC. It specifies CASSGRAGNGYTF.

V is TRBV7-9 and J is TRBJ2-1, with D perhaps TRBD2 (6 bases). Germline V lookup: CDR1 SEHNR, CDR2 FQNEAQ (reference sequence). Trimming took off 1 base at V and 5 bases at J, with 12 bases between the two ends. This CDR3 has 15 amino acids. The CDR3 DNA reads as TGTGCCAGCAGCTTAGGGACTAATTCAAACAATGAGCAGTTCTTC. It specifies CASSLGTNSNNEQFF. Full variable domain (remainder filled in from reference TRBV7-9 and TRBJ2-1): DTGVSQNPRHKITKRGQNVTFRCDPISEHNRLYWYRQTLGQGPEFLTYFQNEAQLEKSRLLSDRFSAERPKGSFSTLEIQRTEQGDSAMYLCASSLGTNSNNEQFFGPGTRLTVL.

This clone was seen more than once but under ten times. The CDR3 spells CASSQGTRGLQDKNIQYF. CDR3 in DNA: TGCGCCAGCAGCCAAGGTACTCGGGGGTTACAAGACAAAAACATTCAGTACTTC. V and J are TRBV4-1 and TRBJ2-4, with TRBD2 as a possible D gene (6 bases). V lost 1 base to trimming and J lost 3 bases, with 19 bases between them. Germline CDR1 and CDR2: MGHRA and YSYEKL. The length of the CDR3 is 18 residues.

V and J are TRBV6-5 and TRBJ2-5; D tentatively reads TRBD1 or TRBD2 (5 bases each). The CDR3 extends over 13 amino acids. Trimming took off 2 bases at V and 6 bases at J, with 10 bases between the two ends. Germline-derived CDR1 and CDR2 are MNHEY and SVGAGI. The CDR3, as DNA: TGTGCCAGCAGTTACGCAGGGACCCAGACCCAGTACTTC. This gives the protein CASSYAGTQTQYF.

This clone has just one count. This chain joins TRBV14 and TRBJ2-1, with no clear D. The V and J ends lost 4 bases and 4 bases respectively, with 14 bases between them. The CDR3 has 15 amino acids. Germline lookup yields CDR1 SGHDN and CDR2 FVKESK. Here the CDR3 reads CASSPGPLLYNEQFF. The CDR3 DNA reads TGTGCCAGCAGCCCCGGGCCCCTCCTATACAATGAGCAGTTCTTC.

The chain uses TRBV9 and TRBJ2-6; D is uncertain. The CDR3 contains 15 residues. Trimming left V 2 bases short and J 0 bases short, with 6 bases between. Germline V gene sequence: CDR1 SGDLS, CDR2 YYNGEE. CDR3 protein: CASSVRISGANVLTF. The CDR3 DNA is TGTGCCAGCAGCGTCAGGATCTCTGGGGCCAACGTCCTGACTTTC. The full variable domain, in which reference TRBV9 and TRBJ2-6 provide the parts outside the CDR3, is DSGVTQTPKHLITATGQRVTLRCSPRSGDLSVYWYQQSLDQGLQFLIQYYNGEERAKGNILERFSAQQFPDLHSELNLSSLELGDSALYFCASSVRISGANVLTFGAGSRLTVL.

This clone came up a few times. Other DNA sequences in the sample encode the same CDR3. This chain connects TRBV19 to TRBJ2-5; D is tentatively TRBD1 or TRBD2 (5 bases each). The CDR3 is made up of 13 amino acids. Germline-derived CDR1 and CDR2 are LNHDA and SQIVND (reference sequence). V lost 3 bases and J lost 2, with 7 bases in between. CDR3 sequence (DNA): TGTGCCAGTAGTATTGGGGGTCAAGAGACCCAGTACTTC. Translation gives CASSIGGQETQYF.

The V gene is TRBV28, the J gene TRBJ1-2, with D uncertain. V lost 6 bases and J 0 bases, leaving 14 bases between the germline ends. The CDR3 spans 15 residues. CDR1 is MDHEN, CDR2 SYDVKM, per germline. The CDR3 here is CASSPTTRANYGYTF. CDR3 DNA: TGTGCCAGCAGCCCCACGACCAGAGCTAACTATGGCTACACCTTC.

The chain has TRBV9 and TRBJ2-1; 11 nucleotides match TRBD2. This CDR3 spans 16 amino acids. CDR1 is SGDLS, CDR2 YYNGEE, per germline. With 2 bases clipped from V and 7 bases from J, the junction kept 8 bases outside the gene matches. CDR3 residues: CASSVIAGGPGNEQFF. DNA for the CDR3: TGTGCCAGCAGCGTCATAGCGGGAGGGCCGGGGAATGAGCAGTTCTTC.

The CDR3 DNA sequence: TGCGCCAGCAGCTTGGACGTGAATCAGCCCCAGCATTTT. Its protein is CASSLDVNQPQHF. The chain recombines TRBV5-1 with TRBJ1-5, with no clear D. The V gene lost 0 bases and the J gene lost 4 bases, with 5 bases spanning the gap. Germline V gene sequence: CDR1 SGHRS, CDR2 YFSETQ. The CDR3 contains 13 residues.

The gene calls are TRBV7-8 and TRBJ1-1; 7 nucleotides agree with TRBD1. Germline CDR1 and CDR2: SGHVS and FQNEAQ. The CDR3 spans 15 residues. With V trimmed by 6 bases and J by 0 bases, 7 bases remained unmatched. The CDR3 coding sequence is TGTGCCAGCAGGAGGGTGGGACAGCTGAACACTGAAGCTTTCTTT. Its translation is CASRRVGQLNTEAFF.

The chain recombines TRBV5-1 with TRBJ1-1; D not certain. The CDR3 has 13 amino acids. Germline-derived CDR1 and CDR2 are SGHRS and YFSETQ. V lost 0 bases, J lost 4 bases, and 7 bases lay in between. The chain's CDR3 is CASSLGEGTEAFF. CDR3 sequence (DNA): TGCGCCAGCAGCTTGGGAGAGGGCACTGAAGCTTTCTTT.

V and J are TRBV9 and TRBJ2-3, with D tentatively TRBD1 or TRBD2 (5 bases each). Germline V gene data show CDR1 as SGDLS and CDR2 as YYNGEE. V was shortened by 3 bases and J by 4 bases, with 15 bases between the two germline ends. The CDR3 is 15 residues long. This CDR3 is CASSARGGWPDTQYF. In DNA form, the CDR3 reads TGTGCCAGCAGCGCGAGGGGTGGGTGGCCAGATACGCAGTATTTT.

This chain connects TRBV19 to TRBJ2-7, with D perhaps TRBD2 (6 bases). The CDR3 is made up of 18 amino acids. Trimming removed 9 bases at V and 0 bases at J, with 27 bases between. CDR1 and CDR2 from the germline V gene are LNHDA and SQIVND (reference sequence). The CDR3 DNA reads TGTGCCAGCTTCCTCGTATCCTGGGCGGGGTTAAGCTCCTACGAGCAGTACTTC. It yields the protein CASFLVSWAGLSSYEQYF.